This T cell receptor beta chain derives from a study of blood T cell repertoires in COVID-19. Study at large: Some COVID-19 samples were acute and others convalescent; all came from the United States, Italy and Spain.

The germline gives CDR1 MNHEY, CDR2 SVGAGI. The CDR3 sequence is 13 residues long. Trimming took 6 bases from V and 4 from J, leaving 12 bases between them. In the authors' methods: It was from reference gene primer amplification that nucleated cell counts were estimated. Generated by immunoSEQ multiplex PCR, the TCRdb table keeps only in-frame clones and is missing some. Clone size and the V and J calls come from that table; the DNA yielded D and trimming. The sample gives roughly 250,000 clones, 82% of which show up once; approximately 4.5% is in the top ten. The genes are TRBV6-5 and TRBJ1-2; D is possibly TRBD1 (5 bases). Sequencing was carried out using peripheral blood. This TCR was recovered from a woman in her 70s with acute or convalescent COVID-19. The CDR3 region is CASSQRQRYGYTF. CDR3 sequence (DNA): TGTGCCAGCAGCCAAAGACAGCGCTATGGCTACACCTTC.